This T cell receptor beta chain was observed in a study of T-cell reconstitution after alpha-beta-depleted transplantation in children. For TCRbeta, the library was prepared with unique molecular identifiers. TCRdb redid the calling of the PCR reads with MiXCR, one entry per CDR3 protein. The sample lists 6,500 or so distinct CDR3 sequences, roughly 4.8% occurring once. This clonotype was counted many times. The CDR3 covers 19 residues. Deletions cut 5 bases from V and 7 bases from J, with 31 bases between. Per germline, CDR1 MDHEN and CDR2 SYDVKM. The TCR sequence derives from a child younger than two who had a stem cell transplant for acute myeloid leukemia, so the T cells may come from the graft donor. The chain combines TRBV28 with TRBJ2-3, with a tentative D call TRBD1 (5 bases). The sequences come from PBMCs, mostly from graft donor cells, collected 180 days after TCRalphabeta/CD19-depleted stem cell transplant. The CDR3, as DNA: TGTGCCAGCAGTCCCAGTCAGGGTCGAACTGTCAGCGAGGAAAATACGCAGTATTTT. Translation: CASSPSQGRTVSEENTQYF.